One and the same sample provided the 20 T cell receptor beta chains below, sequenced in a study of T cells in Graves' hyperthyroidism and ophthalmopathy. The TCR beta CDR3 regions underwent amplification using RNA transcripts as the source. When the TCR CDR3 underwent first-round RT-PCR, the HTBI primer set was used. TCRdb itself ran the multiplex PCR reads through MiXCR, one entry per CDR3 protein. The profile covers about 360,000 distinct CDR3 sequences, with roughly 13% appearing a single time and 9.2% taken by the ten largest. The material sequenced was blood. The receptors come from a woman aged 18-30 years with Graves' hyperthyroidism.

Ten or more counts support this clonotype. CDR3 amino acids: CSAQAQKTQETQYF. CDR3 nucleotide sequence: TGCAGTGCGCAAGCGCAGAAAACACAAGAGACCCAGTACTTC. The chain links TRBV20-1 to TRBJ2-5; the D is unclear. V was cut by 6 bases and J by 2 bases, with 16 bases left in between. The CDR3 is 14 amino acids. Germline V gene sequence: CDR1 DFQATT, CDR2 SNEGSKA (reference sequence).

The V call is TRBV4-1, the J call TRBJ2-1, with 7 bases lining up with TRBD1. The CDR3 contains 17 residues. Losses at the gene ends were 4 bases for V and 6 bases for J; bases not matched to a gene: 15. Per germline, CDR1 MGHRA and CDR2 YSYEKL. DNA for the CDR3: TGCGCCAGCAGCCGAGAAACCCTAGCAGGGGGTGTCAATGAGCAGTTCTTC. Encoded protein: CASSRETLAGGVNEQFF.

As to this clonotype: A much larger clone differs from this one at a single base, so this may be a read error. This chain links TRBV7-3 with TRBJ1-2; no clear D gene. The CDR3 spans 15 residues. The germline V gene has CDR1 SGHTA and CDR2 FQGTGA. The DNA for the CDR3 is TGTGCCAGCAGCCCGGGTTGGGTTGGAAGGAATGGCCACACCTTC. Its protein product is CASSPGWVGRNGHTF.

In its sample, this clonotype was seen many times. The chain has TRBV7-2 and TRBJ1-2; TRBD1 might be the D (5 bases). Trimming took 5 bases from V and 4 from J, leaving 20 bases between them. The CDR3 runs 16 residues. CDR1 and CDR2 from the germline V gene are SGHTA and FQGNSA. Here the CDR3 reads CASSPDPGAGAYGYTF. In DNA form, the CDR3 reads TGTGCCAGCAGCCCAGATCCGGGAGCCGGGGCCTATGGCTACACCTTC. The entire variable domain, with the rest obtained from reference TRBV7-2 and TRBJ1-2, is as follows: GAGVSQSPSNKVTEKGKDVELRCDPISGHTALYWYRQSLGQGLEFLIYFQGNSAPDKSGLPSDRFSAERTGGSVSTLTIQRTQQEDSAVYLCASSPDPGAGAYGYTFGSGTRLTVV.

At least ten counts were recorded for this clonotype. The chain employs TRBV20-1 and TRBJ2-5; 8 nucleotides line up with TRBD2. V lost 3 bases to trimming and J lost 0 bases; unmatched junction nucleotides: 6. Germline values: CDR1 DFQATT, CDR2 SNEGSKA (reference sequence). The CDR3 has 15 residues. The CDR3 nucleotides read TGCAGTGCTAGTAAGACTAGCGCGTACCAAGAGACCCAGTACTTC. Its protein product is CSASKTSAYQETQYF.

This clonotype was seen a handful of times. The V gene is TRBV7-9, the J gene TRBJ2-7, with D possibly called TRBD1 or TRBD2 (6 bases each). The V gene lost 3 bases and the J gene lost 0 bases, with 12 bases spanning the gap. Per the germline V gene, CDR1 is SEHNR and CDR2 is FQNEAQ (reference sequence). This CDR3 is 15 amino acids long. The CDR3 reads CASSFSGDTSYEQYF. The DNA of the CDR3 is TGTGCCAGCAGCTTCTCGGGGGACACCTCCTACGAGCAGTACTTC.

This clonotype occurred many times. The chain uses TRBV5-1 and TRBJ2-3; TRBD2 matches at 9 bases. The CDR3 is 16 amino acids. Germline CDR1 reads SGHRS; CDR2 reads YFSETQ. Trimming removed 4 bases from V and 4 bases from J; junction bases left unmatched: 10. This CDR3 reads CASSPGSGSSADTQYF. In DNA, the CDR3 is TGCGCCAGCAGCCCAGGTAGCGGGAGTAGCGCAGATACGCAGTATTTT.

The J gene is TRBJ2-5, the V gene TRBV5-8; D perhaps matches TRBD2 (5 bases). Trimming cost V 2 bases and J 4 bases, with 15 bases left between them. The CDR3 runs 15 residues. Germline V gene lookup returns CDR1 SGHTS and CDR2 YDEGEE. DNA of the CDR3: TGTGCCAGCAGCTTTTCTCCGGGGTCGGGAGAGACCCAGTACTTC. Its translation is CASSFSPGSGETQYF.

The sample holds many counts of this clonotype. V is TRBV2 and J is TRBJ1-6; 10 bases line up with TRBD1. J gave up 8 bases and V 6 bases, and 4 bases lay outside the gene matches. CDR3 size: 14 residues. CDR1 and CDR2 from the germline V gene are SNHLY and FYNNEI. This CDR3 is CASRWDRGDSPLHF. In DNA form, the CDR3 reads TGTGCCAGCAGGTGGGACAGGGGAGATTCACCCCTCCACTTT.

This clonotype has just a few counts. V and J are TRBV3-1 and TRBJ2-1, with 9 bases that match TRBD1. J gave up 7 bases and V 7 bases, and 8 bases lay outside the gene matches. Germline values: CDR1 LGHDT, CDR2 YNNKEL (reference sequence). The CDR3 loop spans 14 amino acids. The CDR3 spells CASTHRGLENEQFF. The CDR3 DNA reads as TGTGCCAGCACGCACAGGGGGCTTGAAAATGAGCAGTTCTTC.

Many counts were recorded for this clonotype. The CDR3 DNA sequence: TGTGCCAGCAGCCACCGACTAGCGCCTGACTCCTACAATGAGCAGTTCTTC. Translated: CASSHRLAPDSYNEQFF. The V call is TRBV14, the J call TRBJ2-1, with 8 bases lining up with TRBD2. Germline V lookup: CDR1 SGHDN, CDR2 FVKESK. V lost 3 bases to trimming and J lost 0 bases; unmatched junction nucleotides: 7. The CDR3 length is 17 residues.

This clonotype came up many times. The rearrangement links TRBV9 to TRBJ2-6, with D hard to call. The CDR3 loop spans 13 amino acids. The ends were cut back, 2 bases at V and 1 base at J, with 1 base in the middle. Germline V lookup: CDR1 SGDLS, CDR2 YYNGEE. As DNA, the CDR3 is TGTGCCAGCAGCGTTTCTGGGGCCAACGTCCTGACTTTC. Residues: CASSVSGANVLTF. The whole variable domain, remainder taken from reference TRBV9 and TRBJ2-6, is DSGVTQTPKHLITATGQRVTLRCSPRSGDLSVYWYQQSLDQGLQFLIQYYNGEERAKGNILERFSAQQFPDLHSELNLSSLELGDSALYFCASSVSGANVLTFGAGSRLTVL.

At least ten counts were recorded for this clonotype. This sequence joins TRBV5-5 and TRBJ2-5; a weak D match, TRBD2 (7 bases). The CDR3 covers 14 residues. Germline CDR1 and CDR2: SGHKS and YYEKEE (reference sequence). V lost 5 bases, J lost 5 bases, and 16 bases lay in between. Here the CDR3 DNA reads TGTGCCAGCAGTCCATGGGGGGGGGCCGAGACCCAGTACTTC. Protein sequence: CASSPWGGAETQYF.

The chain recombines TRBV2 with TRBJ2-4, with 8 bases identical to TRBD2. The CDR3 is made up of 14 amino acids. The junction had 14 bases not matched to a gene; V was cut back by 8 bases and J by 11 bases. The V gene's germline CDR1 is SNHLY and CDR2 FYNNEI. CDR3 nucleotides: TGTGCCAGCGGCCCAGGGCTAGCGGGCATTTTTCAGTACTTC. Residues: CASGPGLAGIFQYF.

This clonotype was seen ten or more times. CDR3 DNA sequence: TGCAGTGCTAGTCGAGGCGGGACTAGCGGGGGGGCCCTTCTTGAGCAGTACTTC. Its translation is CSASRGGTSGGALLEQYF. The V call is TRBV20-1, the J call TRBJ2-7; TRBD2 matches 16 bases. The CDR3 contains 18 residues. Germline CDR1 DFQATT, CDR2 SNEGSKA (reference sequence). V gave up 3 bases and J gave up 7 bases; unmatched junction bases: 15.

This clonotype was counted between two and nine times. This could be a read error, since a much larger clone is one nucleotide away. This rearrangement joins TRBV12-3 or TRBV12-4 to TRBJ2-7; possible D gene TRBD2, 6 bases. V lost 6 bases and J 2 bases, leaving 17 bases between the germline ends. This CDR3 region has 15 residues. The CDR3 region has the DNA TGTGCCAGCAGCCGCAAGGGACCGGGAGCCTACGAGCAGTACTTC. Translation gives CASSRKGPGAYEQYF.

This clonotype was recorded many times. This CDR3 reads CASSPPDRAAEAFF. The CDR3 DNA reads as TGTGCCAGCAGTCCCCCCGACAGGGCCGCTGAAGCTTTCTTT. The genes are TRBV6-2 or TRBV6-3 and TRBJ1-1, with TRBD1 matching over 7 bases. This CDR3 is built from 14 residues. J gave up 6 bases and V 5 bases, and 9 bases lay outside the gene matches. CDR1 is MNHEY, CDR2 SVGEGT, per germline.

The chain recombines TRBV18 with TRBJ2-2; 14 nucleotides match TRBD2. The CDR3 runs 16 residues. The trim removed 5 bases at V and 6 bases at J, leaving 5 bases unmatched. In germline, CDR1 is KGHSH, CDR2 LQKENI. CDR3 residues: CASSAGLAGVAGELFF. The DNA for the CDR3 is TGTGCCAGCTCAGCGGGACTAGCGGGAGTGGCCGGGGAGCTGTTTTTT.

The rearrangement uses TRBV19 and TRBJ2-3, with TRBD1 identical over 7 bases. V shed 5 bases and J 1 base; nucleotides not matched to a gene: 9. The germline V gene encodes CDR1 LNHDA and CDR2 SQIVND (reference sequence). CDR3 length: 16 amino acids. The CDR3 protein is CASSSLRGWGTDTQYF. The CDR3 coding sequence is TGTGCCAGTAGTTCCCTCAGGGGGTGGGGCACAGATACGCAGTATTTT.

This rearrangement joins TRBV4-1 to TRBJ2-5; the D gene is possibly TRBD1 (6 bases). From germline, CDR1 is MGHRA and CDR2 YSYEKL. The CDR3 runs 16 residues. The germline V and J ends were trimmed by 4 bases and 1 base, with 16 bases remaining between them. The chain's CDR3 is CASSRAREGVQETQYF. Written as DNA, the CDR3 is TGCGCCAGCAGCCGTGCCCGCGAGGGGGTCCAAGAGACCCAGTACTTC.